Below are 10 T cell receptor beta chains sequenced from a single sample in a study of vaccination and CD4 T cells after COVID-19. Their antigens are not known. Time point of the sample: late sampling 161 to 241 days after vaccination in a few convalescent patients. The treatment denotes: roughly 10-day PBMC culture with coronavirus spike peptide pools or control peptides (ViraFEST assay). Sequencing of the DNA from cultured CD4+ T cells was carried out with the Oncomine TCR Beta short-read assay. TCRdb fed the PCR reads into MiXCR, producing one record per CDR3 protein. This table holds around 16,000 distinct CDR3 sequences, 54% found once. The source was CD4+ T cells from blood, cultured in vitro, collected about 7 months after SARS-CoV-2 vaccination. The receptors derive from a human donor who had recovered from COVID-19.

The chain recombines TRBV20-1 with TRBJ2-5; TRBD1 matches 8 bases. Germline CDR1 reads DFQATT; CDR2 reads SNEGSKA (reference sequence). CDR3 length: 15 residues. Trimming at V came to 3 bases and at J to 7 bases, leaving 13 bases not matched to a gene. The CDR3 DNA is TGCAGTGCTAGGGCCCTGGACAGGGACTTTGGGACCCAGTACTTC. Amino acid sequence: CSARALDRDFGTQYF.

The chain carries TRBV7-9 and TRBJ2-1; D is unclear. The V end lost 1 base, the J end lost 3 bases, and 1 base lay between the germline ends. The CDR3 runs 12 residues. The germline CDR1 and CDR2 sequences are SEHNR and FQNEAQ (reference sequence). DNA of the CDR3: TGTGCCAGCAGCTTAGACTACAATGAGCAGTTCTTC. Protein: CASSLDYNEQFF.

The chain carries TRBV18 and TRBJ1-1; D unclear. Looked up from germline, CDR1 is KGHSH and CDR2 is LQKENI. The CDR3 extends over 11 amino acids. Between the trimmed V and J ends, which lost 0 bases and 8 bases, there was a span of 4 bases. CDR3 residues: CASSPPGEAFF. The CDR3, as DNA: TGTGCCAGCTCACCACCAGGGGAAGCTTTCTTT.

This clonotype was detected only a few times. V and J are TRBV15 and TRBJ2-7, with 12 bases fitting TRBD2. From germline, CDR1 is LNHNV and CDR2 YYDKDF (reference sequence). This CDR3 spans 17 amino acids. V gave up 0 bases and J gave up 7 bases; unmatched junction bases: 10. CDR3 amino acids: CATSRDYTSGGYNEQYF. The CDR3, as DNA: TGTGCCACCAGCAGAGATTACACTAGCGGGGGGTATAATGAGCAGTACTTC.

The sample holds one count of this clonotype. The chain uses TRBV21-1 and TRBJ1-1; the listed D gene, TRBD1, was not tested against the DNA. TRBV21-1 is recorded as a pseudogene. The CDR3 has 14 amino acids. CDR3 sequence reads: CASSKAQGSAEAFF. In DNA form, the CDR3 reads TGTGCCAGCAGCAAAGCACAGGGCAGCGCTGAAGCTTTCTTT.

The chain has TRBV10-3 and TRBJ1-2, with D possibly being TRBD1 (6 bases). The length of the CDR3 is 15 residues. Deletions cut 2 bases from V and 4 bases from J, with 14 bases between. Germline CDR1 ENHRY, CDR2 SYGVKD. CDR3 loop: CAISEGLGGFYGYTF. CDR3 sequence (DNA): TGTGCCATCAGTGAGGGGCTTGGGGGCTTCTATGGCTACACCTTC.

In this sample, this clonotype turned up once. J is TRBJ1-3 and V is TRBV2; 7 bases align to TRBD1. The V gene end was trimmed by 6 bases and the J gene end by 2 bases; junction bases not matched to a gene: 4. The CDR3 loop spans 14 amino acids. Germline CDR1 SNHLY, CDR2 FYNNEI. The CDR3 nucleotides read TGTGCCAGCAGGTCAGGGGGAGCTGGAAACACCATATATTTT. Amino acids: CASRSGGAGNTIYF.

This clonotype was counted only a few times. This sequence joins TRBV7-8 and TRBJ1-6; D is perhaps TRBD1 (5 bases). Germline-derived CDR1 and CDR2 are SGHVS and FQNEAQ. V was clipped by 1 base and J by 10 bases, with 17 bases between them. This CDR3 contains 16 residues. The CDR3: CASSLVAGHAVSPLHF. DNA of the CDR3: TGTGCCAGCAGCTTAGTTGCAGGACACGCGGTGTCACCCCTCCACTTT. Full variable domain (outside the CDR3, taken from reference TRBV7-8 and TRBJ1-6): GAGVSQSPRYKVAKRGQDVALRCDPISGHVSLFWYQQALGQGPEFLTYFQNEAQLDKSGLPSDRFFAERPEGSVSTLKIQRTQQEDSAVYLCASSLVAGHAVSPLHFGNGTRLTVT.

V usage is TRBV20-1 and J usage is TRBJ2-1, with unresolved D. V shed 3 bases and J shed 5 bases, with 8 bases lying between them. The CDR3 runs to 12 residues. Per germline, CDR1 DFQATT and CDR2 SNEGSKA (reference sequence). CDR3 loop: CSARAVNNEQFF. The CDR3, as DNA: TGCAGTGCTAGGGCCGTCAACAATGAGCAGTTCTTC.

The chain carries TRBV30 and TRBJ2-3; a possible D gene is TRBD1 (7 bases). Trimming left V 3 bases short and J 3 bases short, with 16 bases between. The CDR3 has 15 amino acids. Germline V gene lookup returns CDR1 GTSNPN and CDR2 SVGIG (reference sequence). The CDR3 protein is CAWRRTGEATDTQYF. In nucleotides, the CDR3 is TGTGCCTGGAGGCGCACAGGGGAGGCTACAGATACGCAGTATTTT.